Listed here are 3 T cell receptor beta chains from one sample, sequenced in a study of identical twins. TCRdb analysed the 5' RACE reads with MiXCR anew, one entry per CDR3 protein. Of about 570,000 distinct CDR3 sequences listed, roughly 9.5% are singletons. The sample also formed part of further work on yellow fever vaccine responses in identical twins.

The sequenced sample was PBMCs. These receptors all come from a woman younger than 30 in good health.

This clonotype was counted only a few times. CDR3 DNA sequence: TGTGCCAGCAGTTTTCATGTTGGTCAGCCCCAGCATTTT. Its translation is CASSFHVGQPQHF. V gene TRBV12-3 or TRBV12-4 combines with J gene TRBJ1-5; unclear D gene. There are 13 residues in the CDR3. V dropped 3 bases and J dropped 6 bases, with 9 bases sitting between them.

The chain employs TRBV19 and TRBJ2-1; 10 nucleotides agree with TRBD2. Germline CDR1 reads LNHDA; CDR2 reads SQIVND (reference sequence). V lost 1 base and J lost 7; bases outside the gene matches: 10. The CDR3 sequence is 17 residues long. DNA for the CDR3: TGTGCCAGTAGTATAGGTCGCGGGGTAGCGGGGGGTAATGAGCAGTTCTTC. Translated, it gives CASSIGRGVAGGNEQFF.

The chain carries TRBV10-3 and TRBJ1-1; 8 nucleotides agree with TRBD1. This CDR3 is 14 amino acids long. Looked up from germline, CDR1 is ENHRY and CDR2 is SYGVKD. The J segment lost 0 bases and the V segment lost 8 bases, leaving 5 bases of the junction unmatched. The CDR3 coding sequence is TGTGCCATCGGCGGACAGGGCCTGAACACTGAAGCTTTCTTT. Its protein is CAIGGQGLNTEAFF.